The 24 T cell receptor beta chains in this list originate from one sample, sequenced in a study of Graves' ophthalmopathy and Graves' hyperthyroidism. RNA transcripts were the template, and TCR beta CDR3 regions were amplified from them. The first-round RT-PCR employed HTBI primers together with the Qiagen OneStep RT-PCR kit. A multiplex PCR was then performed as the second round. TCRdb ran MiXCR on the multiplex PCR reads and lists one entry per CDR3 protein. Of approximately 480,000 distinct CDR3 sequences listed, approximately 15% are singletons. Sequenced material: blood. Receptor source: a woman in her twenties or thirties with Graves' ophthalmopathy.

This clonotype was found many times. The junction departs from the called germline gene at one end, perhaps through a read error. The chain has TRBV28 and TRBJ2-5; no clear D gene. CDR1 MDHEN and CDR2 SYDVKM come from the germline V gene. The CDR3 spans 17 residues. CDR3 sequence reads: CAGSQSSGDPPKETQYF. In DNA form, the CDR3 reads TGTGCCGGCTCTCAGTCGTCGGGTGACCCACCGAAAGAAACCCAGTACTTC.

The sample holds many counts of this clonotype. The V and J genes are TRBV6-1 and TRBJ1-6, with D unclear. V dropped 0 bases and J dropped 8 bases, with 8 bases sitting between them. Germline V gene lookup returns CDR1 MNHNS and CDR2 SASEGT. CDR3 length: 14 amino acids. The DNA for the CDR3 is TGTGCCAGCAGTGAAGCCCTCCGAGATTCACCCCTCCACTTT. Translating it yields CASSEALRDSPLHF.

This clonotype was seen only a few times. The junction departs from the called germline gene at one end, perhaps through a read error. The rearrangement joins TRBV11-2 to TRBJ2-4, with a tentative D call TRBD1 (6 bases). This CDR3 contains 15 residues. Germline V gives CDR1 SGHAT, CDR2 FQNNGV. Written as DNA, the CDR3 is TGTGCCAGCAGCCCACAGGGAGTAGCCAAAAACATTAAGTACTTC. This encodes CASSPQGVAKNIKYF.

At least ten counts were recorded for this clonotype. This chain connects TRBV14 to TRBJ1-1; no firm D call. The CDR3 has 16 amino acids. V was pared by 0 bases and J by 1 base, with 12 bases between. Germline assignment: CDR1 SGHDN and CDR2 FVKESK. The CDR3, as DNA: TGTGCCAGCAGCCAAGATAGCACAGACGAGAACACTGAAGCTTTCTTT. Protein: CASSQDSTDENTEAFF.

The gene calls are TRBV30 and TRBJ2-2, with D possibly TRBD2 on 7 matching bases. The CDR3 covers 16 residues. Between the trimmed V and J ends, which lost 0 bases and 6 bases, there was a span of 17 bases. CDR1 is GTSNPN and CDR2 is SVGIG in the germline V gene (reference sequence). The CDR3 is CAWSVWGGGLSGELFF. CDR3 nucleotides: TGTGCCTGGAGTGTATGGGGGGGCGGTTTATCCGGGGAGCTGTTTTTT. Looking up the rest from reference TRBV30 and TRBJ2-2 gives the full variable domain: SQTIHQWPATLVQPVGSPLSLECTVEGTSNPNLYWYRQAAGRGLQLLFYSVGIGQISSEVPQNLSASRPQDRQFILSSKKLLLSDSGFYLCAWSVWGGGLSGELFFGEGSRLTVL.

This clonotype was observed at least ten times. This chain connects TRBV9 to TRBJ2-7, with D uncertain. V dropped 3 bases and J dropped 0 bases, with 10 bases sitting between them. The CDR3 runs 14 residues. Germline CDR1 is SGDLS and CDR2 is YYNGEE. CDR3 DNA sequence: TGTGCCAGCAGCGCGGAAAAGGCCTCCTACGAGCAGTACTTC. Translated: CASSAEKASYEQYF.

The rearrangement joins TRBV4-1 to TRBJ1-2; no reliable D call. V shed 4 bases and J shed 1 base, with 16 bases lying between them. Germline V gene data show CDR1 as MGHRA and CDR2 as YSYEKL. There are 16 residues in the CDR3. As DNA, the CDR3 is TGCGCCAGCAGCCCAACGCCCGGGTCACGTAACTATGGCTACACCTTC. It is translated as CASSPTPGSRNYGYTF.

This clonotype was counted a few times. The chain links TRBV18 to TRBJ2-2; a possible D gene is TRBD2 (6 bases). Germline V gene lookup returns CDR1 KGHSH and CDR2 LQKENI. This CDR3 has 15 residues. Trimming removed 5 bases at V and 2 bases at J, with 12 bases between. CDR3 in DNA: TGTGCCAGCTCAGTACGGGGGATAAACACCGGGGAGCTGTTTTTT. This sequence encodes CASSVRGINTGELFF.

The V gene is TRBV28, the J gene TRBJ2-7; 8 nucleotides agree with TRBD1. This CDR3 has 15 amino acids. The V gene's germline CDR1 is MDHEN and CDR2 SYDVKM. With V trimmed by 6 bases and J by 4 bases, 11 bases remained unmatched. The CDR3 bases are TGTGCCAGCAGACCCGACAGGGGTGAGGGGTACGAGCAGTACTTC. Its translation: CASRPDRGEGYEQYF.

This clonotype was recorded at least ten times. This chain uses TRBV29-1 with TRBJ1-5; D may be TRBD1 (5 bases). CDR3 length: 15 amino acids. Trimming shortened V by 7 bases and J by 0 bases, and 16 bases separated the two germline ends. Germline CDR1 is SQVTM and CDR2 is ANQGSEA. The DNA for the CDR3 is TGCAGCGCCGTGGGGGTGGGTTCTAGCAATCAGCCCCAGCATTTT. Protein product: CSAVGVGSSNQPQHF.

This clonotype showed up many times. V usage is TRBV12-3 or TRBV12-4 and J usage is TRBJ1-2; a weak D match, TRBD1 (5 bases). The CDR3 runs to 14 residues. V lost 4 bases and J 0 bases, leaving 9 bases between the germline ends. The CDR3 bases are TGTGCCAGCAGTTGGGACGGAGCTAACTATGGCTACACCTTC. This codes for CASSWDGANYGYTF.

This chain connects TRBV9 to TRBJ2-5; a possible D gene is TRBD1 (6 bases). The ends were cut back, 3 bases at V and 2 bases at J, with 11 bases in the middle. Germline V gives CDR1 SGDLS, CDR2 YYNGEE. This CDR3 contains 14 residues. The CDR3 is CASSAWGQQETQYF. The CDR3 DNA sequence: TGTGCCAGCAGCGCCTGGGGGCAACAAGAGACCCAGTACTTC. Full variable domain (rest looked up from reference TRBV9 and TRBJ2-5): DSGVTQTPKHLITATGQRVTLRCSPRSGDLSVYWYQQSLDQGLQFLIQYYNGEERAKGNILERFSAQQFPDLHSELNLSSLELGDSALYFCASSAWGQQETQYFGPGTRLLVL.

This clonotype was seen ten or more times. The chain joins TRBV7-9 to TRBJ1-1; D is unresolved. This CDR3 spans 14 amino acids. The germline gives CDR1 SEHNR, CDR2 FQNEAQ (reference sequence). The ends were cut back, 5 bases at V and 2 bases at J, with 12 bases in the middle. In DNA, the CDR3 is TGTGCCAGCAGCCCGGGATTTCACAACACTGAAGCTTTCTTT. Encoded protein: CASSPGFHNTEAFF.

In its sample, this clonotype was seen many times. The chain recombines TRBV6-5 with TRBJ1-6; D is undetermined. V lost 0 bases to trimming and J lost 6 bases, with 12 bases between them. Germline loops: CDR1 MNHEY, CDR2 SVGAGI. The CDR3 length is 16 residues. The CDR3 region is CASSYSGGLSNSPLHF. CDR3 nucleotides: TGTGCCAGCAGTTACTCCGGAGGGCTGTCTAATTCACCCCTCCACTTT.

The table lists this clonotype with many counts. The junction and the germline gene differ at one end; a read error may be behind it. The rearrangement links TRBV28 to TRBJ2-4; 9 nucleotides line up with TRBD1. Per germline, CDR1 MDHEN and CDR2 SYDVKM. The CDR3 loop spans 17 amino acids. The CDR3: CASRSPGTGFDKNIKYF. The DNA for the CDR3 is TGTGCCAGCAGGTCACCCGGGACAGGGTTCGACAAAAACATTAAGTACTTC.

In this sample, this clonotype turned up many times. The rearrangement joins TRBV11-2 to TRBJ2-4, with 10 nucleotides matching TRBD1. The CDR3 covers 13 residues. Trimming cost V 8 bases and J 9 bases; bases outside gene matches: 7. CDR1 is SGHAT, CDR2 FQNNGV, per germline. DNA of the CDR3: TGTGCCAGCGGGGACAGGGGTATTGGCATTCAGTACTTC. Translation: CASGDRGIGIQYF. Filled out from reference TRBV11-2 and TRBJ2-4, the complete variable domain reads EAGVAQSPRYKIIEKRQSVAFWCNPISGHATLYWYQQILGQGPKLLIQFQNNGVVDDSQLPKDRFSAERLKGVDSTLKIQPAKLEDSAVYLCASGDRGIGIQYFGAGTRLSVL.

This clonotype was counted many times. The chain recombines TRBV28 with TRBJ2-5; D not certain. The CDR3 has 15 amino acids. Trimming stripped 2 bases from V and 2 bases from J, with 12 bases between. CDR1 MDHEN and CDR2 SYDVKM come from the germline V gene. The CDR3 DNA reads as TGTGCCAGCAGTTTAGTGTCAGGAGTTCAAGAGACCCAGTACTTC. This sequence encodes CASSLVSGVQETQYF.

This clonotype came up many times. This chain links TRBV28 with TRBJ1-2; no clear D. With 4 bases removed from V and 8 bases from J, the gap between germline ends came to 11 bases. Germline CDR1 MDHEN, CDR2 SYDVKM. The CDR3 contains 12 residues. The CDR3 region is CASSSGVSGYTF. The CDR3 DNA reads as TGTGCCAGCAGTTCCGGCGTCAGCGGCTACACCTTC.

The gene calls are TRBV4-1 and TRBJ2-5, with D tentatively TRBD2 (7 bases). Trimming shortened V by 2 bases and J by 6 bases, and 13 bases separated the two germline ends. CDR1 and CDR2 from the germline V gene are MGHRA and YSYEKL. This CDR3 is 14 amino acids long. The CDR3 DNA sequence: TGCGCCAGCAGCCAAAGGGGGGGGCGGCAGACCCAGTACTTC. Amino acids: CASSQRGGRQTQYF.

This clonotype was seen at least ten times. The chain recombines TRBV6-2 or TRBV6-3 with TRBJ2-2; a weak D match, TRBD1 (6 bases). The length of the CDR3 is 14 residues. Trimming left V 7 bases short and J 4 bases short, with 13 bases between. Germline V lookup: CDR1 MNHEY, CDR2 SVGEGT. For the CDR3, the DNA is TGTGCCAGCAATACCCTCAGGGGCACCGGGGAGCTGTTTTTT. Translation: CASNTLRGTGELFF.

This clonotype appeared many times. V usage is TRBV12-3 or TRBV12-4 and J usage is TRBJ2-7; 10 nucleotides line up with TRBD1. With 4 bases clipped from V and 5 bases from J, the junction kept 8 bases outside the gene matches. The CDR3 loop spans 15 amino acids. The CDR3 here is CASSYWGQGSDEQYF. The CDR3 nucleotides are TGTGCCAGCAGTTACTGGGGACAGGGGTCAGACGAGCAGTACTTC.

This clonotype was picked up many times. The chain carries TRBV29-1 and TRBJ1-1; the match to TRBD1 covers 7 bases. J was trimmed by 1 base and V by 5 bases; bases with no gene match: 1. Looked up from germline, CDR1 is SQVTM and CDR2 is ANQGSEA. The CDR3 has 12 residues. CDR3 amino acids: CSVNRGNTEAFF. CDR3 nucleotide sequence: TGCAGCGTTAACAGGGGGAACACTGAAGCTTTCTTT.

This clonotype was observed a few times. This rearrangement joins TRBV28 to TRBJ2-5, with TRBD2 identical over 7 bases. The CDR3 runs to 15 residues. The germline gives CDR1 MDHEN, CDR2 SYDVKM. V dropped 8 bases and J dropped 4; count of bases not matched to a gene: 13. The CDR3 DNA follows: TGTGCCAGCTCTTCGGCGGGGGTTGGGGGAGAGACCCAGTACTTC. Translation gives CASSSAGVGGETQYF.

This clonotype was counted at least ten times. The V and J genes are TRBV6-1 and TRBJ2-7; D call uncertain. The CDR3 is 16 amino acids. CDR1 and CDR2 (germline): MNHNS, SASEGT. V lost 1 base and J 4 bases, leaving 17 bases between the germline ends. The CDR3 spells CASSEEWTQALYEQYF. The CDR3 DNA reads TGTGCCAGCAGTGAAGAATGGACCCAGGCGTTGTACGAGCAGTACTTC.